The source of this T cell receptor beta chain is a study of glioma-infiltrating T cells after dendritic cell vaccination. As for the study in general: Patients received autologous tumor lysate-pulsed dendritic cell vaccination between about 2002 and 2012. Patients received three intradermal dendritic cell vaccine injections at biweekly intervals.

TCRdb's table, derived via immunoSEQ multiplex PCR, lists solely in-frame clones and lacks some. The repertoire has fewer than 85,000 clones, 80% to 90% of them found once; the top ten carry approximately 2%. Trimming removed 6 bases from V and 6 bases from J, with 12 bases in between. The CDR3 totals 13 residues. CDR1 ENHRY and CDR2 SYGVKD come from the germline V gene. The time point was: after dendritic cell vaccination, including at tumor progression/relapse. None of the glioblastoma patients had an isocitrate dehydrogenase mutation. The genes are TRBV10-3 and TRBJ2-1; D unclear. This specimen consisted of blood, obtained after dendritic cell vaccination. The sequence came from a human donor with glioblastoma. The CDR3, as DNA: TGTGCCATCAGAGGATCTCAGGCCAATGAGCAGTTCTTC. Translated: CAIRGSQANEQFF.